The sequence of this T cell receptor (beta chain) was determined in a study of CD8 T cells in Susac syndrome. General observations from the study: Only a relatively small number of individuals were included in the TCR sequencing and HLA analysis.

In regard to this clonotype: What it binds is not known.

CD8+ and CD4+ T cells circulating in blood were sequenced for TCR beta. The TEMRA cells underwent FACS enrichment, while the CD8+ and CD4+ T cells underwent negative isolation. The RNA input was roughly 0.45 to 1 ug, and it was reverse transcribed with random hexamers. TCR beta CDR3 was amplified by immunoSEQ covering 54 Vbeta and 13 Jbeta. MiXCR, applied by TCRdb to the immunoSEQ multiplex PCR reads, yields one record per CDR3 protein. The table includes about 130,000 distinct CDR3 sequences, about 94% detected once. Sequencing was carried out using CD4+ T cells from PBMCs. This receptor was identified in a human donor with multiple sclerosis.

The CDR3 DNA reads TGTGCCAGCAGTGTAGTAGAGAACACTGAAGCTTTCTTT. Its protein is CASSVVENTEAFF. The J gene is TRBJ1-1, the V gene TRBV6-1, with D uncertain. Trimming removed 4 bases from V and 1 base from J, with 7 bases in between. The CDR3 length is 13 residues. Germline CDR1 MNHNS, CDR2 SASEGT.